The present entry profiles one T cell receptor beta chain with its context. Many counts were recorded for this clonotype. Its binding antigen is unknown. No clone much larger than this one lies a single base away; base qualities are absent. The CDR3 numbers 14 residues from cysteine through phenylalanine. The entry retains the CDR3 DNA only, 42 bases that are in frame from base 1. Germline trimming: 3 bases from V, 7 bases from J; junction bases outside gene matches: 3. Amplification of TCR beta CDR3 regions was carried out from RNA transcripts. The first round of RT-PCR for the TCR CDR3 was performed with the HTBI primer set and the Qiagen OneStep RT-PCR kit. Libraries were constructed in a second round of multiplex PCR, after which size selection and purification were carried out. Sequencing of the libraries was done on an Illumina HiSeq2000 using paired-end 100 bp reads. From the authors' description of their analysis: SOAPnuke was used to process the raw data, with reads discarded if the reads contained adapters or uncalled bases, had a mean Phred below 15, or lacked an exact constant-primer or identifier match. COPE v1.2.5 was used to merge high-quality paired reads, and clonotypes were defined as unique nucleotide sequences. Clonotypes were aligned to IMGT TRBV, TRBD and TRBJ reference segments using MiTCR v1.1. The analysis was restricted to V-J combinations with a frequency above 0.0001, which together covered just over 98% of the repertoires. A TCS score was defined as the ratio between F50 (clonal expansion) and ExV (chaos), using BLOSUM62-based TCRdist between CDR3 peptides within each V-J. Welch's t-statistics and random forest reduced roughly 540 V-J features to roughly 13, which were used in a naive Bayes classifier (R e1071). TCRdb took the public reads, trimmed them with fastp at Q25, ran MiXCR for clone calling and kept in-frame beta chains. Every distinct CDR3 protein forms one entry, paired with its most common genes and DNA. None of the V and J calls come from the authors' own analysis; TCRdb made them. The sample includes around 600,000 distinct CDR3 sequences, with approximately 15% observed a single time. In total, the top ten clones hold 7% to 9% of the sample.

The sample comes from a study of T cells in Graves' hyperthyroidism and ophthalmopathy (dated by TCRdb to about 2019). General notes on the study: Peripheral blood samples were taken at initial diagnosis, before any treatment was given. TCR V-J signatures able to tell the groups apart were searched for in a discovery cohort of some 97 patients, of whom more than 40 had Graves' ophthalmopathy and about 60 had stable Graves' hyperthyroidism. TCR Vbeta CDR3 sequencing of 120 to 150 peripheral blood samples (approximately 44 ophthalmopathy, 75 hyperthyroidism and about 17 progressor patients) is reported in the paper. After blood sampling, hyperthyroidism patients were treated with methimazole at a starting dose of 30 mg daily, and ophthalmopathy patients were treated with high-dose intravenous methylprednisolone. For training and testing, the 80 to 100 patients in the discovery cohort were randomly divided in a 7:3 ratio. Prospective prediction of ophthalmopathy was tested in an independent validation cohort of about 19 hyperthyroidism patients and around 16 patients who later progressed to ophthalmopathy. In addition, the study compared T-cell repertoires in thyroid tissue and in blood from roughly 6 Graves' hyperthyroidism patients.

On the study overall, not on this receptor specifically: A model built on a 13 V-J signature distinguished ophthalmopathy from stable hyperthyroidism, reaching 87.88% sensitivity and around 82% specificity in cross-validation and 80%/75% in testing. Blood samples also contained most of the expanded thyroid clonotypes (frequency above 0.001), which suggests that blood repertoires may reflect thyroid immune responses. Sample size was not statistically predetermined, and investigators were not blinded to group allocation. In validation, progression to ophthalmopathy was predicted by the model with about 70% sensitivity and 72% to 85% specificity, a median of around 6.5 months before onset.

In the ophthalmopathy patients, disease was moderately to severely active, with a Clinical Activity Score of 3 or more, a NOSPECS grade of 4 or more, and a duration of less than 3 months. The study excluded patients with uncontrolled infections, other autoimmune diseases, pregnancy or lactation. Diagnoses relied on clinical symptoms, serum thyroxine and TRAb, thyroid ultrasound and orbital computed tomography. PBMCs were separated from under 11 ml of fresh peripheral blood using Ficoll-Paque density gradient centrifugation. Total RNA was extracted using Trizol reagent, and RNA quality was assessed on an Agilent 2100 Bioanalyzer.

The chain uses TRBV12-3 or TRBV12-4 and TRBJ1-6; 7 nucleotides in the junction match TRBD1. This clonotype was obtained from a woman aged 18 to 35 with Graves' ophthalmopathy. The sequenced sample was blood. The CDR3 region reads CASSFEQGNSPLHF. The DNA reads as follows: TGTGCCAGCAGTTTCGAACAGGGGAATTCACCCCTCCACTTT.